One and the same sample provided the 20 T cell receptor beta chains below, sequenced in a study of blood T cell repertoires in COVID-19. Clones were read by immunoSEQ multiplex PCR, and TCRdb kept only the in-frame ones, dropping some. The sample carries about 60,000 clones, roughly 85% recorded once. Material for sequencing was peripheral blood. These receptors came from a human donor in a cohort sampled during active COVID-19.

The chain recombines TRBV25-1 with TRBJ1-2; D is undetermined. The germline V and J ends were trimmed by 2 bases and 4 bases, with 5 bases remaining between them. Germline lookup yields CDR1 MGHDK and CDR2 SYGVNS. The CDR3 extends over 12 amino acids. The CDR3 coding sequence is TGTGCCAGCAGTGAAACAAGCTATGGCTACACCTTC. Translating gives CASSETSYGYTF.

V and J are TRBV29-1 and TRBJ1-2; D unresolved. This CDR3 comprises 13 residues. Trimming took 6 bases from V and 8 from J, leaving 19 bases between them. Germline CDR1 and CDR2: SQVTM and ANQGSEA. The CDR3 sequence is CSVPSAGKSGYTF. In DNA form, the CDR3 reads TGCAGCGTCCCCTCGGCGGGGAAAAGCGGCTACACCTTC. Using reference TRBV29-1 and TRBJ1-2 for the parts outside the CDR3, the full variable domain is SAVISQKPSRDICQRGTSLTIQCQVDSQVTMMFWYRQQPGQSLTLIATANQGSEATYESGFVIDKFPISRPNLTFSTLTVSNMSPEDSSIYLCSVPSAGKSGYTFGSGTRLTVV.

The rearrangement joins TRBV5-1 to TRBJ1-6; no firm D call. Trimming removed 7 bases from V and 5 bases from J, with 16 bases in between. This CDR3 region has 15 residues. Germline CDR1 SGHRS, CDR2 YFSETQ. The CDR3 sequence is CASRDDEGDNSPLHF. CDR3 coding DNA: TGCGCCAGCCGGGATGACGAGGGAGATAATTCACCCCTCCACTTT.

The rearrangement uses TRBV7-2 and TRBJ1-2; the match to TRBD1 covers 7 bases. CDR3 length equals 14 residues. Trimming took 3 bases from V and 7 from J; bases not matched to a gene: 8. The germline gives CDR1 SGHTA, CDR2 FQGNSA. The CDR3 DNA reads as TGTGCCAGCAGCTTCGACAGGGATGGAACTGGCTACACCTTC. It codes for CASSFDRDGTGYTF.

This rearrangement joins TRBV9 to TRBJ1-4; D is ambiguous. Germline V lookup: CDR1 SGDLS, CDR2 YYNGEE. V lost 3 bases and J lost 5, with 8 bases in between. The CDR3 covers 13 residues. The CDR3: CASSGRLNEKLFF. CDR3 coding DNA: TGTGCCAGCAGCGGGCGGCTAAATGAAAAACTGTTTTTT.

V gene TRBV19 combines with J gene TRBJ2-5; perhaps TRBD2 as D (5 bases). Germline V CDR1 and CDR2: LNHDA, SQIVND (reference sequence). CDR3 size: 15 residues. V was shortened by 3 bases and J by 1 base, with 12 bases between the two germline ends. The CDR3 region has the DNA TGTGCCAGTAGTATGGTGGGAGCTGGCCAAGAGACCCAGTACTTC. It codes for CASSMVGAGQETQYF.

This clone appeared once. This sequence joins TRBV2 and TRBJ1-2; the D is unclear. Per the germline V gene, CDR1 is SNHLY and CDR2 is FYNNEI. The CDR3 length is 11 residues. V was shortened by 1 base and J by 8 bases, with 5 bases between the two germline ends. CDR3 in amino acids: CASSEVRGYTF. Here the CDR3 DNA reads TGTGCCAGCAGTGAAGTTCGGGGCTACACCTTC.

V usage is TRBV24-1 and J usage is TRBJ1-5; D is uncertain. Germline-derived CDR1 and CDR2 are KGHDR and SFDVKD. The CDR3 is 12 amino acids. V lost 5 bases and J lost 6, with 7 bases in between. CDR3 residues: CATSVFFQPQHF. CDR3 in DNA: TGTGCCACCAGTGTATTTTTTCAGCCCCAGCATTTT.

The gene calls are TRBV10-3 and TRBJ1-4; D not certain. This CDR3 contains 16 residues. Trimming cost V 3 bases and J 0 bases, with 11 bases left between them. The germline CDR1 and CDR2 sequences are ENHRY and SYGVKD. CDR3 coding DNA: TGTGCCATCAGTGATGTTCTCAGGACAACTAATGAAAAACTGTTTTTT. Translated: CAISDVLRTTNEKLFF.

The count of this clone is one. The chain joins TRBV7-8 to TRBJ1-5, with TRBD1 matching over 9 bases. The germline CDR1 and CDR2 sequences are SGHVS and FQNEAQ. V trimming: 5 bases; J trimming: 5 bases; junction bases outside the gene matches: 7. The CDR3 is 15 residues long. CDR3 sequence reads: CASSVGQGTYQPQHF. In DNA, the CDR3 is TGTGCCAGCAGCGTGGGACAGGGCACATATCAGCCCCAGCATTTT. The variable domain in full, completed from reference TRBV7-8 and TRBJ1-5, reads GAGVSQSPRYKVAKRGQDVALRCDPISGHVSLFWYQQALGQGPEFLTYFQNEAQLDKSGLPSDRFFAERPEGSVSTLKIQRTQQEDSAVYLCASSVGQGTYQPQHFGDGTRLSIL.

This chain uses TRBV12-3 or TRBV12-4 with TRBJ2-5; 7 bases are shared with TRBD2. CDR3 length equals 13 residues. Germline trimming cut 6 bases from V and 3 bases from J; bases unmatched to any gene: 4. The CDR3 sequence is CASRAGQKETQYF. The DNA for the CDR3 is TGTGCCAGCAGAGCGGGGCAGAAAGAGACCCAGTACTTC.

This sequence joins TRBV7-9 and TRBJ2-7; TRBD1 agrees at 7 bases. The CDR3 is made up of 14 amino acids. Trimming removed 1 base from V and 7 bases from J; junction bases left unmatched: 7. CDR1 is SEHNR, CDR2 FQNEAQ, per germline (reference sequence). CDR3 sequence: CASSLGFDRAEQYF. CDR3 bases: TGTGCCAGCAGCTTAGGTTTCGACAGGGCGGAGCAGTACTTC.

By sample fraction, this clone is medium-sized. CDR3: CASSPGQFNEKLFF. The CDR3 region has the DNA TGCGCCAGCAGCCCGGGACAGTTTAATGAAAAACTGTTTTTT. This chain joins TRBV5-1 and TRBJ1-4, with 7 bases that match TRBD1. CDR1 SGHRS and CDR2 YFSETQ come from the germline V gene. Losses at the gene ends were 4 bases for V and 4 bases for J; bases not matched to a gene: 4. The CDR3 is 14 amino acids.

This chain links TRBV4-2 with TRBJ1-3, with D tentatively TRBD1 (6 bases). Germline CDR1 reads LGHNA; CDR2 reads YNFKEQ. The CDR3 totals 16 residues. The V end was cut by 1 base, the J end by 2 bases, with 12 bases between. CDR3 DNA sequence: TGTGCCAGCAGCCAAGGTTCAGCAGGGGCTGGAAACACCATATATTTT. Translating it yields CASSQGSAGAGNTIYF.

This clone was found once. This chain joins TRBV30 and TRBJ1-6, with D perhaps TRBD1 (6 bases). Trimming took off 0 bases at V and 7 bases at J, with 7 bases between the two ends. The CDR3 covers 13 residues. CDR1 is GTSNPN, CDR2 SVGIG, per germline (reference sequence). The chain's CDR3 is CAWSVQGNSPLHF. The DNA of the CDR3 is TGTGCCTGGAGTGTGCAGGGGAATTCACCCCTCCACTTT.

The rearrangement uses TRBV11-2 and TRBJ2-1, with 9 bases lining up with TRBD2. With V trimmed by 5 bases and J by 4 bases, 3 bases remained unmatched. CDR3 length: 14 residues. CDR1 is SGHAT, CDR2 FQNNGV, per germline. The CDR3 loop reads CASSPTSGYNEQFF. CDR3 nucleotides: TGTGCCAGCAGCCCTACTAGCGGGTACAATGAGCAGTTCTTC.

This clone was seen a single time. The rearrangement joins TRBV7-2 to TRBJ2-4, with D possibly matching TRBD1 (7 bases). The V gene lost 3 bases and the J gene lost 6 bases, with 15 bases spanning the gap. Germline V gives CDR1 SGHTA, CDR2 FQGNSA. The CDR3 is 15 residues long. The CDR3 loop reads CASSFVGGGGNIQYF. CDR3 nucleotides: TGTGCCAGCAGCTTCGTTGGAGGGGGCGGAAACATTCAGTACTTC.

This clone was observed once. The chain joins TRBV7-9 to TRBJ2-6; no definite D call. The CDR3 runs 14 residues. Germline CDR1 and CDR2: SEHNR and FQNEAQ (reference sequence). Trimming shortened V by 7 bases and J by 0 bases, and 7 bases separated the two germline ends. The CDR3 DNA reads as TGTGCCAGCAACTCTATCTCTGGGGCCAACGTCCTGACTTTC. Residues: CASNSISGANVLTF. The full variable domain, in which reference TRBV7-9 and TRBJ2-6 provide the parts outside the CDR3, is DTGVSQNPRHKITKRGQNVTFRCDPISEHNRLYWYRQTLGQGPEFLTYFQNEAQLEKSRLLSDRFSAERPKGSFSTLEIQRTEQGDSAMYLCASNSISGANVLTFGAGSRLTVL.

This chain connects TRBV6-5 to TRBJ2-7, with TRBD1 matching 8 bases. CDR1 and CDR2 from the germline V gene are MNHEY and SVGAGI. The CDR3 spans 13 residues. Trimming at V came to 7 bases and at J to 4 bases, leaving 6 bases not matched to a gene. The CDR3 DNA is TGTGCCAGCAAGGGACAGGCTCGTTACGAGCAGTACTTC. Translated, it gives CASKGQARYEQYF.

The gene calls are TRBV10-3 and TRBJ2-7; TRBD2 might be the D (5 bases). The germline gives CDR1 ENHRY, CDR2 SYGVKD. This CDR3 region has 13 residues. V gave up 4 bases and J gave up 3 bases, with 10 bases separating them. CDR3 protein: CAISGASNYEQYF. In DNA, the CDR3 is TGTGCCATCAGTGGGGCTAGCAACTACGAGCAGTACTTC.